This TCR beta chain was retrieved from a study of T-cell memory formation after mild COVID-19. Study results and limitations: CD4+ contracting clones were found mainly in CM and EM, and CD8+ ones in EMRA.

The length of the CDR3 is 15 residues. Trimming pared 2 bases from V and 0 bases from J, leaving 10 bases between. The germline gives CDR1 SEHNR, CDR2 FQNEAQ (reference sequence). This clonotype was detected many times. Its antigen is undetermined. One entry per CDR3 protein, called by TCRdb with MiXCR from the 5' RACE reads. The sample lists fewer than 550,000 distinct CDR3 sequences; over 15% were seen once. V usage is TRBV7-9 and J usage is TRBJ1-1; D gene ambiguous. What was sequenced was PBMCs or a T cell subset sorted from them (not recorded which). The TCR originated in an adult woman who had mild COVID-19 (a few samples of this study predate the infection). Cell type and time point are not known. In DNA form, the CDR3 reads TGTGCCAGCAGCTTACAAGAGGGAATGAACACTGAAGCTTTCTTT. This sequence encodes CASSLQEGMNTEAFF.